Listed here are 14 T cell receptor beta chains from one sample, sequenced in a study of Tregs in tolerant kidney transplant recipients (dated by TCRdb to between 2017 and 2020). The time point label, read with the paper, signifies: blood sample drawn before combined kidney and bone marrow transplant. Library generation was performed with the immunoSEQ multiplex PCR assay. TCRdb took over this immuneACCESS table, retaining in-frame rearrangements with V and J assigned. Such tables are incomplete; in checked studies, under half of the missing clones stem from an unresolved V gene, and the remainder is unexplained. Recorded for this sample are 3,900 or so clones; approximately 85% of them occurred a single time. The ten largest clonotypes hold roughly 1.6% of the sample. This sample comprised Tregs from blood, obtained before the transplant. Receptor source: a human donor who received a combined kidney and bone marrow transplant.

J is TRBJ1-5 and V is TRBV30; TRBD1 matches at 7 bases. The trim removed 2 bases at V and 6 bases at J, leaving 10 bases unmatched. Per germline, CDR1 GTSNPN and CDR2 SVGIG (reference sequence). The CDR3 runs 15 residues. This chain's CDR3 is CAWSSGTAIGQPQHF. CDR3 DNA sequence: TGTGCCTGGAGTTCCGGGACAGCCATCGGTCAGCCCCAGCATTTT.

J is TRBJ2-2 and V is TRBV7-9, with 12 bases lining up with TRBD2. CDR1 is SEHNR and CDR2 is FQNEAQ in the germline V gene (reference sequence). CDR3 length equals 19 residues. J lost 2 bases, V lost 6 bases, and 13 bases had no gene match. This CDR3 is CASRPLGLAGNPNTGELFF. As DNA, the CDR3 is TGTGCCAGCAGACCCTTAGGACTAGCGGGGAACCCCAACACCGGGGAGCTGTTTTTT.

V and J are TRBV28 and TRBJ1-5, with D unresolved. The CDR3 sequence is 16 residues long. Germline V gives CDR1 MDHEN, CDR2 SYDVKM. V was shortened by 5 bases and J by 0 bases, with 14 bases between the two germline ends. The CDR3 spells CASSPTPGLSNQPQHF. DNA of the CDR3: TGTGCCAGCAGTCCCACCCCGGGTCTTAGCAATCAGCCCCAGCATTTT.

There are a few counts of this clone. The CDR3 nucleotides read TGTGCCATCAAGGGGACTAGCGGGACGGGGGAGCTGTTTTTT. It encodes CAIKGTSGTGELFF. The chain uses TRBV10-3 and TRBJ2-2, with 13 bases aligning to TRBD2. CDR3 size: 14 residues. V was clipped by 7 bases and J by 8 bases; unmatched bases: 4. The germline CDR1 and CDR2 sequences are ENHRY and SYGVKD.

The CDR3 loop reads CASSLGTYYEQYF. As DNA, the CDR3 is TGTGCCAGCAGTTTAGGGACTTACTACGAGCAGTACTTC. The chain employs TRBV28 and TRBJ2-7; tentative D call: TRBD2 (6 bases). The CDR3 extends over 13 amino acids. The ends were cut back, 2 bases at V and 3 bases at J, with 8 bases in the middle. Germline CDR1 MDHEN, CDR2 SYDVKM.

This sequence joins TRBV5-1 and TRBJ1-4, with 7 bases identical to TRBD1. CDR1 is SGHRS, CDR2 YFSETQ, per germline. The CDR3 is 17 amino acids. The junction had 9 bases not matched to a gene; V was cut back by 4 bases and J by 0 bases. The CDR3 nucleotides read TGCGCCAGCAGCCGGACAGGCACGACTTCAACTAATGAAAAACTGTTTTTT. Translation: CASSRTGTTSTNEKLFF.

This clone was observed a handful of times. The V call is TRBV30, the J call TRBJ1-5; 9 bases match TRBD1. The CDR3 contains 14 residues. Germline assignment: CDR1 GTSNPN and CDR2 SVGIG (reference sequence). J gave up 7 bases and V 3 bases, and 7 bases lay outside the gene matches. The CDR3 DNA reads as TGTGCCTGGAGCGGACAGGGGCGAACCCAGCCCCAGCATTTT. This codes for CAWSGQGRTQPQHF. The variable domain in full, completed from reference TRBV30 and TRBJ1-5, reads SQTIHQWPATLVQPVGSPLSLECTVEGTSNPNLYWYRQAAGRGLQLLFYSVGIGQISSEVPQNLSASRPQDRQFILSSKKLLLSDSGFYLCAWSGQGRTQPQHFGDGTRLSIL.

The gene calls are TRBV27 and TRBJ2-7; 7 bases line up with TRBD1. Germline V CDR1 and CDR2: MNHEY, SMNVEV (reference sequence). The ends lost 5 bases at V and 6 bases at J; junction bases unmatched: 7. The CDR3 totals 13 residues. Here the CDR3 DNA reads TGTGCCAGCAGTCACCCGGACAGGAGCGAGCAGTACTTC. Encoded protein: CASSHPDRSEQYF.

This clone was seen a single time. CDR3 nucleotides: TGTGCCAGCAGTCCCCCTGGGGCGCCCCAGCATTTT. As protein: CASSPPGAPQHF. V is TRBV27 and J is TRBJ1-5, with D possibly TRBD1 on 5 matching bases. Per germline, CDR1 MNHEY and CDR2 SMNVEV (reference sequence). The V and J ends lost 5 bases and 9 bases respectively, with 11 bases between them. The CDR3 sequence is 12 residues long.

This chain uses TRBV6-1 with TRBJ2-5, with TRBD1 matching 10 bases. The end of the DNA fits TRBJ2-7 better, so the J call may be wrong. This CDR3 region has 14 residues. The V gene's germline CDR1 is MNHNS and CDR2 SASEGT. The CDR3 sequence is CASSKGQGPYEQYF. For the CDR3, the DNA is TGTGCCAGCAGTAAGGGACAGGGGCCCTACGAGCAGTACTTC.

A word on this clone: One junction end disagrees with the germline gene, perhaps due to a read error. The chain has TRBV5-4 and TRBJ2-1; the D gene is possibly TRBD1 (5 bases). This CDR3 is 14 amino acids long. The germline V gene encodes CDR1 SGHNT and CDR2 YYREEE (reference sequence). Written as DNA, the CDR3 is TGTGCCAGCGGCTTGGACACCGCCTACAATGAGCAGTTCTTC. Amino acids: CASGLDTAYNEQFF.

V usage is TRBV18 and J usage is TRBJ2-7; D is unclear. The CDR3 totals 15 residues. The germline V and J ends were trimmed by 6 bases and 0 bases, with 15 bases remaining between them. CDR1 and CDR2 (germline): KGHSH, LQKENI. CDR3 in amino acids: CASSPRGSLSYEQYF. In nucleotides, the CDR3 is TGTGCCAGCTCCCCCCGTGGTAGCCTCTCCTACGAGCAGTACTTC. Full variable domain (outside the CDR3, taken from reference TRBV18 and TRBJ2-7): NAGVMQNPRHLVRRRGQEARLRCSPMKGHSHVYWYRQLPEEGLKFMVYLQKENIIDESGMPKERFSAEFPKEGPSILRIQQVVRGDSAAYFCASSPRGSLSYEQYFGPGTRLTVT.

The rearrangement joins TRBV18 to TRBJ2-5; 11 bases fit TRBD1. CDR1 KGHSH and CDR2 LQKENI come from the germline V gene. V shed 3 bases and J 6 bases; nucleotides not matched to a gene: 3. The length of the CDR3 is 14 residues. The CDR3 bases are TGTGCCAGCTCACCGGGACAGGGGGTTCAGACCCAGTACTTC. Amino acids: CASSPGQGVQTQYF.

The V and J genes are TRBV10-3 and TRBJ2-1, with a tentative D call TRBD2 (5 bases). Trimming pared 5 bases from V and 6 bases from J, leaving 11 bases between. CDR3 length: 13 residues. The germline V gene encodes CDR1 ENHRY and CDR2 SYGVKD. The CDR3 nucleotides read TGTGCCATCAGTCTCGGTACTAGCAATGAGCAGTTCTTC. Translation: CAISLGTSNEQFF.